The source of this T cell receptor (beta chain) is a study of technical replicates of blood from a few donors. CDR3 size: 15 residues. Germline V gives CDR1 MNHEY, CDR2 SVGAGI. The J segment lost 0 bases and the V segment lost 2 bases, leaving 2 bases of the junction unmatched. Generated by immunoSEQ multiplex PCR, the TCRdb table keeps only in-frame clones and is missing some. The sample includes 60,000 to 80,000 clones, around nine tenths of them seen just once. The gene calls are TRBV6-5 and TRBJ2-5; TRBD2 matches 8 bases. The sequenced material came from PBMCs. The clonotype originates from a human donor in good health. Some clones in this sample may be carry-over from other donors' samples. The CDR3 here is CASSYGAGDQETQYF. The CDR3 DNA reads TGTGCCAGCAGTTACGGAGCGGGAGACCAAGAGACCCAGTACTTC.